This TCR beta chain was found in a study of shared clonotypes between healthy human individuals (dated by TCRdb to 2020 to 2021). Regarding the study in general: A couple of women and three men aged 18 to 49 years were included in the cohort. For each donor, three plates each were used for CD4 naive and CD4 memory, two plates were used for CD8 naive, and one plate was used for CD8 memory. The study deeply sequenced blood TCR repertoires of five healthy adults to estimate repertoire size and the extent of clonotype sharing between individuals. Per donor, leukapheresis produced somewhere between about 0.85 and 8.9 billion PBMCs. To increase sequencing depth and limit assay-specific biases, different laboratories used diverse techniques to prepare libraries and sequence TCR repertoires. Findings and caveats that apply to the study as a whole: The genetic and exposure-history diversity represented was limited by the small number of donors. Even with the large sequencing depth, rarefaction of the sorted-subset datasets indicated that sequencing was incomplete. Compared with non-shared clonotypes, the clonotypes found in all four sorted-subset donors had higher generation probabilities. Pairwise subsampling led to the expectation that sequencing depth would affect the degree of clonotype sharing among donors. Naive subsets generally had larger estimated clonotype richness than memory subsets. Sharing across four donors was observed for about 4.8% of naive CD4, 3.5% of naive CD8, around 2.5% of memory CD4, and roughly 0.4% of memory CD8 clonotypes. Sampling was restricted to blood, and TCR repertoires in tissues likely differ from the TCR repertoires found in blood.

The junction shows trimming of 5 bases on V and 4 bases on J, plus 15 bases between the germline ends. The CDR1 and CDR2 encoded by the germline V gene are MGHDK and SYGVNS. The CDR3, cysteine through phenylalanine, is 15 amino acids long. The only DNA kept is the CDR3, 45 bases in frame from the first base. Regarding this clone: Its antigen is unknown. Within one base of it there is no much larger clone, and no base qualities were kept.

TCR CDR3 regions were amplified from genomic DNA by multiplex PCR using the deep immunoSEQ assay. Extracted genomic DNA from each cell subset was spread evenly across all wells of several immunoSEQ 96-well plates, with each plate serving as a replicate. Each replicate PCR for sorted subsets received about 220 ng genomic DNA, equal to about 30,000 T cell genomes. Purified libraries were quantified with a Qubit 3.0 fluorometer, sized on a Bioanalyzer 2100, and re-quantified with the KAPA Library Quantification kit. Every immunoSEQ 96-well plate was sequenced on a dedicated single-read 150-cycle Illumina NextSeq 550 flow cell. On the authors' methods: Because only junctional sequences without quality scores were contained in the immunoSEQ output, filtering matching that applied to full-length reads could not be performed. To assign V/J genes and CDR3, sequences were annotated using PyIR, a Python wrapper for IgBLAST v1.9, with IMGT germline references. Any read was removed if the V/J assignment was weak (E-value above 1e-6), the CDR3 was missing, or the read contained stop codons, out-of-frame junctions, or ambiguous translated residues. A V3J clonotype was defined by an identical inferred V gene, J gene, and CDR3 amino acid sequence. To compute the percentage overlap between repertoires, the number of shared unique clonotypes was divided by the size of the smaller repertoire. RTK rarefaction, the Chao1 estimator, and Recon v2.1 estimates of unobserved clonotypes were used to assess repertoire richness. Generation probabilities for all TCRbeta clonotypes obtained by the gDNA method from a handful of donors were computed using OLGA. TCRdb holds this immuneACCESS table with in-frame rearrangements only. Some clones are missing; in checked studies, unresolved V genes explain under half, and the rest has no known cause. V, J and clone size are those of that table, while D and trimming were read from the DNA. Counted in this sample were 2 million or so clones; 95% of them appeared once. 0.13% of the sample is in the top ten clones.

The donors were healthy, HIV-negative adults who had no recently reported acute infections or vaccinations. Every donor was a Caucasian adult living in Nashville, Tennessee, USA. Magnetic negative selection was used to enrich CD4+ T cells, after which naive cells were positively selected on CD45RA and the negative fraction became the memory subset. After blood collection by leukapheresis, PBMCs were isolated using Ficoll-Histopaque density gradient centrifugation and then cryopreserved in the vapor phase of liquid nitrogen. Purity and quantity of every magnetically sorted T cell population were checked by analytical flow cytometry. From each sorted fraction, genomic DNA was isolated and quantified by UV absorbance on a Nanodrop 2000c.

In this chain, TRBV25-1 is recombined with TRBJ1-5; possibly the D gene is TRBD1, per 5 matching bases. This receptor was taken from a man between 18 and 29 years old in good health. Source material: naive CD4+ T cells sorted from blood. Explained via the paper, the cell subset or site label denotes: CD45RA+ positively selected. The DNA sequence is as follows: TGTGCCAGCAGTAGCCGGACAAGTCTGAATCAGCCCCAGCATTTT. Its protein product is CASSSRTSLNQPQHF. Beyond the CDR3, the reference TRBV25-1 and TRBJ1-5 genes provide the residues; the full variable domain reads: EADIYQTPRYLVIGTGKKITLECSQTMGHDKMYWYQQDPGMELHLIHYSYGVNSTEKGDLSSESTVSRIRTEHFPLTLESARPSHTSQYLCASSSRTSLNQPQHFGDGTRLSIL.